A selection of T cell receptor beta chains follows, all from one sample in a study of identical twins. Using its own MiXCR run on the 5' RACE reads, TCRdb lists one record per CDR3 protein. The sample lists more than 250,000 distinct CDR3 sequences, approximately 8.5% occurring once. This sample also appeared in a second study, on yellow fever vaccine responses in identical twins.

Sequencing was performed on memory (CD45RO+) T cells sorted from blood. These receptors all come from a young woman in good health. The CDR3 runs from the conserved cysteine through the conserved F or W. The D gene is left open where the match is weak. Clone size appears in some rows only: once, few, many, or a class for an expanded clone.

d_gene: -
j_gene: TRBJ2-5
abundance: many
v_gene: TRBV6-5
CDR3aa: CASSFPMGTQYF
CDR3nt: TGTGCCAGCAGTTTCCCGATGGGGACCCAGTACTTC

d_gene: -
j_gene: TRBJ1-1
abundance: -
v_gene: TRBV6-2/TRBV6-3
CDR3aa: CASHVEMNTEAFF
CDR3nt: TGTGCCAGCCACGTCGAAATGAACACTGAAGCTTTCTTT

d_gene: -
j_gene: TRBJ2-3
abundance: -
v_gene: TRBV28
CDR3aa: CASSLQSRVETQYF
CDR3nt: TGTGCCAGCAGTTTGCAGTCTCGGGTTGAAACGCAGTATTTT

d_gene: -
j_gene: TRBJ2-3
abundance: few
v_gene: TRBV28
CDR3aa: CASSLRDDIGTDTQYF
CDR3nt: TGTGCCAGCAGTTTGAGGGATGACATTGGCACAGATACGCAGTATTTT

d_gene: -
j_gene: TRBJ2-1
abundance: -
v_gene: TRBV20-1
CDR3aa: CSARDGRQAAFF
CDR3nt: TGCAGTGCTAGAGATGGACGCCAGGCTGCGTTCTTC

d_gene: -
j_gene: TRBJ1-5
abundance: -
v_gene: TRBV6-5
CDR3aa: CASSNLGQNNQPQHF
CDR3nt: TGTGCCAGCAGTAACCTAGGACAGAACAATCAGCCCCAGCATTTT

d_gene: -
j_gene: TRBJ1-5
abundance: -
v_gene: TRBV6-5
CDR3aa: CASSYDSYQPQHF
CDR3nt: TGTGCCAGCAGTTACGACAGTTATCAGCCCCAGCATTTT

d_gene: -
j_gene: TRBJ2-7
abundance: -
v_gene: TRBV7-2
CDR3aa: CASSSRLDLYEQYF
CDR3nt: TGTGCCAGCAGCTCGAGACTAGACCTCTACGAGCAGTACTTC

d_gene: -
j_gene: TRBJ1-1
abundance: -
v_gene: TRBV18
CDR3aa: CASSPPAGNEDTEAFF
CDR3nt: TGTGCCAGCTCACCACCGGCTGGGAACGAGGACACTGAAGCTTTCTTT

d_gene: TRBD1
j_gene: TRBJ1-2
abundance: few
v_gene: TRBV28
CDR3aa: CATRTGAYGYTF
CDR3nt: TGTGCCACCCGGACAGGGGCATATGGCTACACCTTC

d_gene: TRBD1
j_gene: TRBJ1-2
abundance: -
v_gene: TRBV3-1
CDR3aa: CASSHQTGIVGYTF
CDR3nt: TGTGCCAGCAGCCACCAGACAGGGATCGTCGGCTACACCTTC

d_gene: -
j_gene: TRBJ2-1
abundance: -
v_gene: TRBV28
CDR3aa: CASSHPDWAYNEQFF
CDR3nt: TGTGCCAGCAGCCACCCAGATTGGGCCTACAATGAGCAGTTCTTC

d_gene: -
j_gene: TRBJ2-3
abundance: -
v_gene: TRBV20-1
CDR3aa: CSARGQFTDTQYF
CDR3nt: TGCAGTGCTAGAGGTCAATTCACAGATACGCAGTATTTT

d_gene: -
j_gene: TRBJ1-4
abundance: many
v_gene: TRBV3-1
CDR3aa: CASSQRRNDEKLFF
CDR3nt: TGTGCCAGCAGCCAACGACGGAACGATGAAAAACTGTTTTTT

d_gene: -
j_gene: TRBJ1-5
abundance: -
v_gene: TRBV14
CDR3aa: CASSQGGINQPQHF
CDR3nt: TGTGCCAGCAGCCAGGGGGGGATTAATCAGCCCCAGCATTTT

d_gene: TRBD1
j_gene: TRBJ2-2
abundance: -
v_gene: TRBV5-4
CDR3aa: CASSMGQGEVLGELFF
CDR3nt: TGTGCCAGCAGCATGGGACAGGGGGAAGTACTGGGGGAGCTGTTTTTT

d_gene: -
j_gene: TRBJ1-4
abundance: -
v_gene: TRBV6-2/TRBV6-3
CDR3aa: CASSYSTGRRLFF
CDR3nt: TGTGCCAGCAGTTACTCCACGGGACGGAGATTGTTTTTT

d_gene: TRBD1
j_gene: TRBJ1-4
abundance: few
v_gene: TRBV19
CDR3aa: CASSRRQGLVEKLFF
CDR3nt: TGTGCCAGTAGTCGACGACAGGGACTTGTTGAAAAACTGTTTTTT

d_gene: -
j_gene: TRBJ2-7
abundance: -
v_gene: TRBV6-5
CDR3aa: CASSYSRESYEQYF
CDR3nt: TGTGCCAGCAGTTACTCGAGAGAGTCCTACGAGCAGTACTTC

d_gene: -
j_gene: TRBJ2-2
abundance: -
v_gene: TRBV24-1
CDR3aa: CATSDRDTYDTGELFF
CDR3nt: TGTGCCACCAGTGATAGGGACACCTACGACACCGGGGAGCTGTTTTTT

d_gene: TRBD1
j_gene: TRBJ1-2
abundance: few
v_gene: TRBV2
CDR3aa: CASSEETGGYGYTF
CDR3nt: TGTGCCAGCAGTGAAGAGACAGGGGGGTATGGCTACACCTTC

d_gene: -
j_gene: TRBJ2-7
abundance: -
v_gene: TRBV19
CDR3aa: CASSIRAAGEQYF
CDR3nt: TGTGCCAGTAGTATTCGCGCGGCCGGGGAGCAGTACTTC

d_gene: -
j_gene: TRBJ1-1
abundance: many
v_gene: TRBV9
CDR3aa: CASRASTENTEAFF
CDR3nt: TGTGCCAGCAGAGCTTCGACAGAGAACACTGAAGCTTTCTTT

d_gene: -
j_gene: TRBJ2-4
abundance: many
v_gene: TRBV2
CDR3aa: CASSRQLAKNIQYF
CDR3nt: TGTGCCAGCAGTCGACAGCTAGCCAAAAACATTCAGTACTTC

d_gene: -
j_gene: TRBJ2-3
abundance: few
v_gene: TRBV6-1
CDR3aa: CASSLQTRSDTQYF
CDR3nt: TGTGCCAGCAGCCTCCAAACTAGGTCAGATACGCAGTATTTT

d_gene: -
j_gene: TRBJ2-3
abundance: -
v_gene: TRBV25-1
CDR3aa: CASSDRVVLSGDRDTQYF
CDR3nt: TGTGCCAGCAGTGATCGAGTAGTTTTGTCTGGGGACCGGGATACGCAGTATTTT